This T cell receptor (beta chain) came from a study of blood T cell repertoires in COVID-19. Study in general: T cells, B-cell-depleted T cells, or PBMCs supplied cDNA or gDNA.

Methods used by the authors: Amplification with reference gene primers provided the estimates of nucleated cell counts. The protocol was immunoSEQ multiplex PCR, while the TCRdb copy is restricted to in-frame clones and leaves out a portion. V, J and clone size are those of that table, while D and trimming were read from the DNA. The sample has around 370,000 clones; more than 70% are singletons. Trimming removed 1 base from V and 7 bases from J, with 13 bases in between. The CDR3 spans 14 residues. Germline CDR1 and CDR2: MDHEN and SYDVKM. The chain combines TRBV28 with TRBJ2-5; D may be TRBD2 (7 bases). The sample taken for sequencing was peripheral blood. This TCR derives from a woman between 65 and 79 years old with COVID-19, enrolled during active disease. CDR3 sequence (DNA): TGTGCCAGCAGTTTATCGGGGGGCCGCGGGACCCAGTACTTC. This sequence encodes CASSLSGGRGTQYF.